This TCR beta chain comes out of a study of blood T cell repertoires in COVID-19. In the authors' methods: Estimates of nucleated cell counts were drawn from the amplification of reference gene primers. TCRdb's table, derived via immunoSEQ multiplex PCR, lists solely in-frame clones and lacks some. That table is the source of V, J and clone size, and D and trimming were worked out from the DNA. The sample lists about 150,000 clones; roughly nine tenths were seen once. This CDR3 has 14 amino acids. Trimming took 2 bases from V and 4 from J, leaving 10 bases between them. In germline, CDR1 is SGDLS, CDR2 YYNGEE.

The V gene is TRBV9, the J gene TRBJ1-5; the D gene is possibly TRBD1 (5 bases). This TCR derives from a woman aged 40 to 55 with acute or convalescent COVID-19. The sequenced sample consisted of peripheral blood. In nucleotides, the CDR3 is TGTGCCAGCAGCGTGCAGGGTGTTAATCAGCCCCAGCATTTT. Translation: CASSVQGVNQPQHF.